This TCR beta chain came from a study of T cell repertoires in cytomegalovirus infection. On the study more broadly: Matching HLA type, along with CMV infection, was indicated by public TCR beta signatures.

Study results and limitations: Clonotypes of TCR beta that were HLA-C-restricted and CMV-specific dominated the ex vivo response.

J was trimmed by 0 bases and V by 0 bases; bases with no gene match: 0. There are 16 residues in the CDR3. Germline-derived CDR1 and CDR2 are MNHEY and SVGEGT. This clonotype was observed a few times. Its specificity is unknown. TCRdb processed the reads anew with MiXCR; each CDR3 protein has one entry. The data show roughly 80,000 distinct CDR3 sequences, 20% to 30% seen once. This specimen was CD8+ T cells from cultured PBMCs, taken from culture after CMV antigen stimulation. This clonotype originated in a human donor in good health (CMV status not recorded). Some clones in this sample may be carry-over from other donors' samples. The chain has TRBV6-2 or TRBV6-3 and TRBJ2-5; 11 bases fit TRBD2. CDR3 sequence reads: CASSYSTSGDQETQYF. The DNA of the CDR3 is TGTGCCAGCAGTTACTCGACTAGCGGGGACCAAGAGACCCAGTACTTC.